Each of the 5 T cell receptor beta chains below was sequenced from the same sample in a study of blood T cell repertoires in COVID-19. Assay used: immunoSEQ multiplex PCR; TCRdb lists only in-frame clones, some missing. The sample holds approximately 480,000 clones; approximately 89% are singletons and the top ten take 0.8% to 0.9%. The material sequenced was peripheral blood. These receptor sequences come from a young man with COVID-19, enrolled during active disease.

This clone was counted only a few times. The chain joins TRBV10-3 to TRBJ2-2, with D hard to call. The CDR3 contains 12 residues. Germline V CDR1 and CDR2: ENHRY, SYGVKD. The V end lost 4 bases, the J end lost 3 bases, and 3 bases lay between the germline ends. Here the CDR3 reads CAISGDTGELFF. The CDR3 coding sequence is TGTGCCATCAGTGGAGACACCGGGGAGCTGTTTTTT.

This rearrangement joins TRBV2 to TRBJ2-7; D may be TRBD1 (5 bases). CDR3 length equals 15 residues. Germline CDR1 SNHLY, CDR2 FYNNEI. V shed 5 bases and J shed 4 bases, with 18 bases lying between them. CDR3 DNA: TGTGCCAGCAGTTATCCCAGGGATTCGACTTACGAGCAGTACTTC. Its translation is CASSYPRDSTYEQYF.

This rearrangement joins TRBV2 to TRBJ1-1, with 9 bases matching TRBD1. V was clipped by 5 bases and J by 3 bases; unmatched bases: 4. Germline CDR1 SNHLY, CDR2 FYNNEI. The CDR3 runs to 14 residues. CDR3 in amino acids: CASSQTGGYTEAFF. The CDR3 DNA follows: TGTGCCAGCAGTCAAACAGGGGGCTACACTGAAGCTTTCTTT.

The rearrangement uses TRBV29-1 and TRBJ1-5; 9 bases line up with TRBD1. Germline loops: CDR1 SQVTM, CDR2 ANQGSEA. V trimming: 1 base; J trimming: 7 bases; junction bases outside the gene matches: 5. The CDR3 covers 14 residues. As DNA, the CDR3 is TGCAGCGTTGAAGGGACAGGGGTAGGACAGCCCCAGCATTTT. Translating gives CSVEGTGVGQPQHF.

This chain links TRBV29-1 with TRBJ1-1; D possibly corresponds to TRBD1 (5 bases). This CDR3 comprises 16 residues. Germline values: CDR1 SQVTM, CDR2 ANQGSEA. Trimming shortened V by 5 bases and J by 0 bases, and 19 bases separated the two germline ends. The CDR3 DNA reads TGCAGCGTTTCCCGGGGCCTCGGGGGTATGAACACTGAAGCTTTCTTT. Protein: CSVSRGLGGMNTEAFF.